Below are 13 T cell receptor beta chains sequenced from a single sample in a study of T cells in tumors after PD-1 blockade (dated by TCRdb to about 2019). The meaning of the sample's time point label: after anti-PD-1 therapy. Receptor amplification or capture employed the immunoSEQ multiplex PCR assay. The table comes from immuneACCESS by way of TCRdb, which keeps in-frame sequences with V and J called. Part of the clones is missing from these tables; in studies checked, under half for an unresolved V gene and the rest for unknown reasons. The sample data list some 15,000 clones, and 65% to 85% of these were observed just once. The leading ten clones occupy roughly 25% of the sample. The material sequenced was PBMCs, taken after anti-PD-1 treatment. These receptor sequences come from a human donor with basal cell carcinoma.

As DNA, the CDR3 is TGTGCCAGCAAGGGGGAGTCTCGAGTCACCGAGCAGTACTTC. Its protein is CASKGESRVTEQYF. V gene TRBV6-5 combines with J gene TRBJ2-7; maybe TRBD1 (6 bases). CDR1 is MNHEY and CDR2 is SVGAGI in the germline V gene. V shed 7 bases and J shed 6 bases, with 19 bases lying between them. The CDR3 runs 14 residues.

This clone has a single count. DNA for the CDR3: TGCGCCAGCAGCTTGGACAGTTGGAGTTACGAGCAGTACTTC. Protein sequence: CASSLDSWSYEQYF. The chain has TRBV5-1 and TRBJ2-7, with D unresolved. The CDR3 runs 14 residues. The germline CDR1 and CDR2 sequences are SGHRS and YFSETQ. Trimming pared 0 bases from V and 4 bases from J, leaving 11 bases between.

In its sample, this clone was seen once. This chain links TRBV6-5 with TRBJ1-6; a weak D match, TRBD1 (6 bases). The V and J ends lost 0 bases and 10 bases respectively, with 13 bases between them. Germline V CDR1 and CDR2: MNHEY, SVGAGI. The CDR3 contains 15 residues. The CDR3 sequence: CASSYSRGGGSPLHF. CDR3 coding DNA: TGTGCCAGCAGTTACTCCAGGGGAGGAGGGTCACCCCTCCACTTT.

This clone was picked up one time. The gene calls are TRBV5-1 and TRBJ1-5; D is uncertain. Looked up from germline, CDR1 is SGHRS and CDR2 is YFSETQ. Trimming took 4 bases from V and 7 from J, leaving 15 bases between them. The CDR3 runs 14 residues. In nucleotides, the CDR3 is TGCGCCAGCAGCATCGTATCGGGAGGGCAGCCCCAGCATTTT. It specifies CASSIVSGGQPQHF.

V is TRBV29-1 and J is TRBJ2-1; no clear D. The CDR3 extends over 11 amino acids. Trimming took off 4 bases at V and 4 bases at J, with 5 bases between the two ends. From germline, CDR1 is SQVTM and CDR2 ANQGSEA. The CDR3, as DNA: TGCAGCGTTGCGCGATACAATGAGCAGTTCTTC. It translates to CSVARYNEQFF.

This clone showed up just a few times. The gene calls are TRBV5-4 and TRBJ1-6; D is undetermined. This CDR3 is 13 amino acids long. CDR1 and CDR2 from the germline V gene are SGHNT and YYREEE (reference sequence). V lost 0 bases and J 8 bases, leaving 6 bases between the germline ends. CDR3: CASSLVGDSPLHF. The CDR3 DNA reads TGTGCCAGCAGCTTGGTAGGAGATTCACCCCTCCACTTT.

The CDR3 region is CSVEGAGERSNEQFF. The CDR3 region has the DNA TGCAGCGTTGAAGGAGCGGGAGAGCGATCCAATGAGCAGTTCTTC. The chain couples TRBV29-1 to TRBJ2-1; 8 nucleotides match TRBD2. CDR1 and CDR2 from the germline V gene are SQVTM and ANQGSEA. V lost 1 base and J lost 6; bases outside the gene matches: 8. CDR3 length equals 15 residues.

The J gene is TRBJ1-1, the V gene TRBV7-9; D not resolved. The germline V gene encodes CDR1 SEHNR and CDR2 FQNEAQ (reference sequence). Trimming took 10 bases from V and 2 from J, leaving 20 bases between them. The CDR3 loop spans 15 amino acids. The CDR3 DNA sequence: TGTGCCACCAGAGCGACCAGAGATCTAAACACTGAAGCTTTCTTT. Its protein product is CATRATRDLNTEAFF.

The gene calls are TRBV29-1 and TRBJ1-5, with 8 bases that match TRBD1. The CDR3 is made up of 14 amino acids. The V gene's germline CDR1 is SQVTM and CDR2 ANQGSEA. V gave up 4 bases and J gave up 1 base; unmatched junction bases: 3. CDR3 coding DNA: TGCAGCGTTGCGCAGGGGGCGAGCAATCAGCCCCAGCATTTT. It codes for CSVAQGASNQPQHF.

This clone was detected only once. For the CDR3, the DNA is TGTGCCAGCAGTATATTCGCCCTAGGAAACACCGGGGAGCTGTTTTTT. Protein: CASSIFALGNTGELFF. J is TRBJ2-2 and V is TRBV28; D is ambiguous. V gave up 5 bases and J gave up 2 bases, with 15 bases separating them. This CDR3 spans 16 amino acids. The germline gives CDR1 MDHEN, CDR2 SYDVKM.

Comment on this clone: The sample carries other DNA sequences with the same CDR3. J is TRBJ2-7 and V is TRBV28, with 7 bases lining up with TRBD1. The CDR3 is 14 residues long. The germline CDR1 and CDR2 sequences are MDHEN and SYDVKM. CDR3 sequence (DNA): TGTGCAAAAAACTCGGGACAGATATCCTACGAGCAGTACTTC. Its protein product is CAKNSGQISYEQYF.

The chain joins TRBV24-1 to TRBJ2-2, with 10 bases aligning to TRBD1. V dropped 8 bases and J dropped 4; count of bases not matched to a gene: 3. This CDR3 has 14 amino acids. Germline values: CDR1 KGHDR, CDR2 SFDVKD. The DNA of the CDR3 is TGTGCCACCACCCGGACAGGGGGCACCGGGGAGCTGTTTTTT. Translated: CATTRTGGTGELFF.

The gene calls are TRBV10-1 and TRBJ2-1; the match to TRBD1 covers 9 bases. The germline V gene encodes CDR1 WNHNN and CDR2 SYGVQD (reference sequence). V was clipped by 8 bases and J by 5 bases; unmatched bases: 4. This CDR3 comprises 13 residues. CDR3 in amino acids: CASAGTGHNEQFF. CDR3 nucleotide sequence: TGCGCCAGCGCCGGGACAGGGCACAATGAGCAGTTCTTC.